A single sample gave rise to the 18 T cell receptor beta chains below, sequenced in a study of cytomegalovirus exposure and HLA in healthy donors. Amplification used 60 Vbeta primers and 13 Jbeta primers. Some clones are missing from TCRdb's copy, which holds only in-frame ones; the method was immunoSEQ multiplex PCR. This sample carries fewer than 200,000 clones, around 80% of them seen once, and the ten largest clones take 7%. Sequenced input: PBMCs. The receptors derive from a woman in her thirties in good health and CMV-seropositive.

The chain has TRBV9 and TRBJ2-3, with TRBD2 matching 8 bases. CDR1 and CDR2 from the germline V gene are SGDLS and YYNGEE. This CDR3 is built from 17 residues. The trim removed 0 bases at V and 0 bases at J, leaving 6 bases unmatched. CDR3 in amino acids: CASSVVGTRQSTDTQYF. For the CDR3, the DNA is TGTGCCAGCAGCGTAGTCGGGACTAGGCAAAGCACAGATACGCAGTATTTT.

The chain joins TRBV5-1 to TRBJ2-7, with 8 bases lining up with TRBD1. Germline V CDR1 and CDR2: SGHRS, YFSETQ. V trimming: 0 bases; J trimming: 3 bases; junction bases outside the gene matches: 5. This CDR3 spans 15 amino acids. The CDR3 here is CASSLVETGVYEQYF. The CDR3 nucleotides read TGCGCCAGCAGCTTGGTCGAGACAGGGGTCTACGAGCAGTACTTC.

This clone was observed a single time. The sample holds other DNA sequences that translate to the same CDR3. The chain's CDR3 is CASSLAETQYF. As DNA, the CDR3 is TGCGCCAGCAGCTTGGCTGAGACCCAGTACTTC. The chain has TRBV5-1 and TRBJ2-5; D ambiguous. CDR1 and CDR2 from the germline V gene are SGHRS and YFSETQ. This CDR3 is 11 amino acids long. Trimming removed 0 bases from V and 5 bases from J, with 2 bases in between.

The CDR3 nucleotides read TGTGCCAGCAGCCCAGACCCAGGGAGGACAGATACGCAGTATTTT. Amino acids: CASSPDPGRTDTQYF. The chain couples TRBV11-2 to TRBJ2-3; weak D call: TRBD2 (6 bases). Deletions cut 5 bases from V and 3 bases from J, with 15 bases between. Germline CDR1 is SGHAT and CDR2 is FQNNGV. The CDR3 extends over 15 amino acids. Combining the CDR3 with reference TRBV11-2 and TRBJ2-3 gives the whole variable domain EAGVAQSPRYKIIEKRQSVAFWCNPISGHATLYWYQQILGQGPKLLIQFQNNGVVDDSQLPKDRFSAERLKGVDSTLKIQPAKLEDSAVYLCASSPDPGRTDTQYFGPGTRLTVL.

This clone was seen just once. The chain recombines TRBV10-3 with TRBJ1-2; weak D call: TRBD1 (5 bases). The CDR3 loop spans 14 amino acids. Germline V CDR1 and CDR2: ENHRY, SYGVKD. The V end lost 0 bases, the J end lost 12 bases, and 17 bases lay between the germline ends. This CDR3 is CAISESRREAFHTF. In nucleotides, the CDR3 is TGTGCCATCAGTGAGTCGCGCAGGGAGGCCTTTCACACCTTC.

This clone has just one count. This chain uses TRBV4-2 with TRBJ2-7; no clear D gene. Germline V CDR1 and CDR2: LGHNA, YNFKEQ. V was pared by 1 base and J by 0 bases, with 7 bases between. There are 14 residues in the CDR3. The CDR3 DNA follows: TGTGCCAGCAGCCAAGGGCTCAGCTCCTACGAGCAGTACTTC. As protein: CASSQGLSSYEQYF.

J is TRBJ2-3 and V is TRBV9; D gene uncertain. CDR1 SGDLS and CDR2 YYNGEE come from the germline V gene. V gave up 4 bases and J gave up 8 bases, with 14 bases separating them. This CDR3 has 13 residues. DNA for the CDR3: TGTGCCAGCAGCCCAATTGCGAGAGGTACGCAGTATTTT. Its protein product is CASSPIARGTQYF. Using reference TRBV9 and TRBJ2-3 for the parts outside the CDR3, the full variable domain is DSGVTQTPKHLITATGQRVTLRCSPRSGDLSVYWYQQSLDQGLQFLIQYYNGEERAKGNILERFSAQQFPDLHSELNLSSLELGDSALYFCASSPIARGTQYFGPGTRLTVL.

This clone was detected a few times. The rearrangement joins TRBV15 to TRBJ2-3; 9 bases fit TRBD1. The CDR3 is 15 amino acids. The V gene end was trimmed by 2 bases and the J gene end by 3 bases; junction bases not matched to a gene: 3. Germline CDR1 reads LNHNV; CDR2 reads YYDKDF (reference sequence). The CDR3 loop reads CATSRRQGDTDTQYF. The CDR3 coding sequence is TGTGCCACCAGCAGACGACAGGGGGATACAGATACGCAGTATTTT. The whole variable domain, remainder taken from reference TRBV15 and TRBJ2-3, is DAMVIQNPRYQVTQFGKPVTLSCSQTLNHNVMYWYQQKSSQAPKLLFHYYDKDFNNEADTPDNFQSRRPNTSFCFLDIRSPGLGDTAMYLCATSRRQGDTDTQYFGPGTRLTVL.

The V call is TRBV4-2, the J call TRBJ2-2; D is possibly TRBD2 (6 bases). The V gene's germline CDR1 is LGHNA and CDR2 YNFKEQ. V shed 1 base and J shed 4 bases, with 7 bases lying between them. The CDR3 has 14 amino acids. In DNA, the CDR3 is TGTGCCAGCAGCCAAGGCGGGGCCACCGGGGAGCTGTTTTTT. Protein sequence: CASSQGGATGELFF.

The chain is built from TRBV7-9 and TRBJ2-5, with 9 nucleotides matching TRBD2. V shed 8 bases, J shed 5 bases, and the junction held 9 bases outside the gene matches. Looked up from germline, CDR1 is SEHNR and CDR2 is FQNEAQ (reference sequence). CDR3 length equals 14 residues. The CDR3 protein is CASLPPGLAETQYF. In DNA, the CDR3 is TGTGCCAGCCTCCCCCCAGGACTAGCGGAGACCCAGTACTTC.

This clone was counted between two and nine times. The chain couples TRBV14 to TRBJ2-7; possibly TRBD2 for D (7 bases). The ends were cut back, 6 bases at V and 1 base at J, with 16 bases in the middle. Germline V lookup: CDR1 SGHDN, CDR2 FVKESK. This CDR3 is built from 15 residues. CDR3 sequence (DNA): TGTGCCAGCAGACCGATCGCGGGGGCTTCCTACGAGCAGTACTTC. It encodes CASRPIAGASYEQYF.

The CDR3 here is CASSQIVIDTDTQYF. CDR3 sequence (DNA): TGTGCCAGCAGCCAAATTGTGATAGACACAGATACGCAGTATTTT. The genes are TRBV14 and TRBJ2-3; D ambiguous. The CDR3 sequence is 15 residues long. V was cut by 2 bases and J by 2 bases, with 11 bases left in between. Germline CDR1 SGHDN, CDR2 FVKESK.

J is TRBJ1-6 and V is TRBV5-6; D uncertain. The CDR3 loop spans 13 amino acids. Germline V gene lookup returns CDR1 SGHDT and CDR2 YYEEEE. Trimming stripped 4 bases from V and 11 bases from J, with 13 bases between. Here the CDR3 DNA reads TGTGCCAGCAGCCCTACGCCGTCGGCACCCCTCCACTTT. Translating it yields CASSPTPSAPLHF.

The V and J genes are TRBV4-3 and TRBJ1-2; D not certain. This CDR3 spans 17 amino acids. Germline V gives CDR1 LGHNA, CDR2 YSLEER. Trimming took off 4 bases at V and 2 bases at J, with 20 bases between the two ends. CDR3 sequence: CASSPFLLGRFNYGYTF. The CDR3 nucleotides are TGCGCCAGCAGCCCATTCTTACTAGGACGGTTCAACTATGGCTACACCTTC.

The chain has TRBV5-1 and TRBJ1-5; TRBD1 matches 9 bases. CDR1 SGHRS and CDR2 YFSETQ come from the germline V gene. V lost 4 bases and J lost 4; bases outside the gene matches: 3. The CDR3 consists of 14 residues. The DNA for the CDR3 is TGCGCCAGCAGCCCCGACAGGGGGAATCAGCCCCAGCATTTT. It translates to CASSPDRGNQPQHF.

This clone was seen only a few times. This rearrangement joins TRBV4-3 to TRBJ1-1, with 7 bases that match TRBD1. Germline CDR1 LGHNA, CDR2 YSLEER. The CDR3 spans 15 residues. The J segment lost 3 bases and the V segment lost 6 bases, leaving 10 bases of the junction unmatched. CDR3 sequence reads: CASRPSTGWDTEAFF. The CDR3 nucleotides read TGCGCCAGCAGACCCTCGACAGGGTGGGACACTGAAGCTTTCTTT.

The chain is built from TRBV10-3 and TRBJ2-1; tentative D call: TRBD1 (6 bases). CDR1 ENHRY and CDR2 SYGVKD come from the germline V gene. This CDR3 spans 12 amino acids. Trimming shortened V by 6 bases and J by 9 bases, and 12 bases separated the two germline ends. The CDR3 DNA is TGTGCCATCAGCGTTAGGACAGCTGAGCAGTTCTTC. It is translated as CAISVRTAEQFF.

V gene TRBV10-1 combines with J gene TRBJ1-1, with D unresolved. The germline V gene encodes CDR1 WNHNN and CDR2 SYGVQD (reference sequence). The ends were cut back, 2 bases at V and 4 bases at J, with 11 bases in the middle. The CDR3 is 14 amino acids. This CDR3 reads CASSEREGTTEAFF. The CDR3 nucleotides read TGCGCCAGCAGTGAGCGCGAGGGTACCACTGAAGCTTTCTTT.